One T cell receptor beta chain is described in this entry. These data originate in a study of blood T cells in healthy people across ages. Next came a second PCR, run for roughly 6 to 11 cycles, which used a sample-barcoded 5' primer along with a J-beta primer mix. TCRdb processed the 5' RACE reads anew with MiXCR; each CDR3 protein has one entry. Of about 510,000 distinct CDR3 sequences in the sample, about a quarter are singletons; the top ten hold approximately 3.3%. The CDR3 sequence is 17 residues long. V gave up 1 base and J gave up 0 bases; unmatched junction bases: 1. Germline CDR1 reads LGHNA; CDR2 reads YSLEER. These data also formed part of another study, on T cells of mothers and their children.

Material for sequencing was blood. The receptor's source is a boy aged 2 to 10 in good health. The genes are TRBV4-3 and TRBJ2-5, with 14 bases identical to TRBD2. The DNA of the CDR3 is TGCGCCAGCAGCCAAGGGACTAGCGGGGGGTACCAAGAGACCCAGTACTTC. Its translation is CASSQGTSGGYQETQYF.